The rows below give T cell receptor beta chains drawn from one sample of a study of OX40 agonist ivuxolimab in advanced cancers. Data came from immunoSEQ multiplex PCR; TCRdb stores just in-frame clones and leaves some out. Among 120,000 or so clones, just over 90% were seen once, and the ten largest hold more than 0.15%. Sequences were derived from CD4+ or CD8+ T cells sorted from blood, sampled in a trial of the OX40 agonist ivuxolimab. The receptor set was obtained from an adult with an advanced solid tumor such as melanoma, head and neck, liver or kidney cancer. CDR3s include the opening cysteine and the closing phenylalanine or tryptophan. The D gene is left open where the match is weak. Clone size, where shown, is once, few, many, or a class for clones that have expanded.

CDR3 DNA,CDR3 protein,clone size,V gene,D gene,J gene
TGTGCCAGCAGTGAAAGAACCTACAATGAGCAGTTCTTC,CASSERTYNEQFF,-,TRBV25-1,-,TRBJ2-1
TGTGCCAGTAGGAAGCAGGGGCTAGGCTACGAGCAGTACTTC,CASRKQGLGYEQYF,once,TRBV19,-,TRBJ2-7
TGTGCCAGCAGCTTCATTGGAAACACCATATATTTT,CASSFIGNTIYF,once,TRBV5-8,-,TRBJ1-3
TGTGCCAGCAGTTTAGCGGGGGGGCAGGAGACCCAGTACTTC,CASSLAGGQETQYF,-,TRBV6-1,TRBD2,TRBJ2-5
TGTGCCAGCAGCCTCCAGGAAGGCAATCAGCCCCAGCATTTT,CASSLQEGNQPQHF,few,TRBV16,-,TRBJ1-5
TGTGCCAGCAGTGAGACCCTAGGCGCCTACAATGAGCAGTTCTTC,CASSETLGAYNEQFF,-,TRBV6-6,-,TRBJ2-1
TGCGCCAGCAGCTTGGAAACCTCAGATCAGCCCCAGCATTTT,CASSLETSDQPQHF,once,TRBV5-1,-,TRBJ1-5
TGCGCCAGCAGCCAAGATTTCTCTTCTTCACCCCTCCACTTT,CASSQDFSSSPLHF,-,TRBV4-3,-,TRBJ1-6
TGTGCCAGCAGCCCCAGGACTAGCGGGAGGAATGAGCAGTTCTTC,CASSPRTSGRNEQFF,-,TRBV28,TRBD2,TRBJ2-1
TGTGCCAGCAGCCTCCCCGGACTAGCGGGAGGGCCTGTCAATGAGCAGTTCTTC,CASSLPGLAGGPVNEQFF,-,TRBV7-2,TRBD2,TRBJ2-1
TGTGCCAGCAGTGAGGCCAGGGGGTCTTACGAGCAGTACTTC,CASSEARGSYEQYF,-,TRBV6-1,TRBD1,TRBJ2-7
TGTGCCAGCAAAAGGGGCCAATACAATGAGCAGTTCTTC,CASKRGQYNEQFF,-,TRBV2,-,TRBJ2-1
TGCGCCAGCAGCCCTGATACCCGGGGCACAGATACGCAGTATTTT,CASSPDTRGTDTQYF,-,TRBV4-1,-,TRBJ2-3
TGTGCCAGCAGCTTAGCGCGGCAGGGCAATGAGCAGTTCTTC,CASSLARQGNEQFF,-,TRBV7-2,-,TRBJ2-1
TGTGCCACCGGGGACGATGGGGATGAGCAGTTCTTC,CATGDDGDEQFF,-,TRBV6-6,-,TRBJ2-1
TGTGCCAGCATGAAGATTTTGGATTCACCCCTCCACTTT,CASMKILDSPLHF,-,TRBV6-1,-,TRBJ1-6
TGTGCCACCAGCACCCGGGACGGCACCGCCGAGTTATATACGCAGTATTTT,CATSTRDGTAELYTQYF,-,TRBV15,-,TRBJ2-3
TGCGCCAGCAGCCAAAGCCCGGGACTAAACACAGATACGCAGTATTTT,CASSQSPGLNTDTQYF,-,TRBV4-1,TRBD2,TRBJ2-3
TGTGCCAGCAGTTACTCGAAGGGGAACTACGAGCAGTACTTC,CASSYSKGNYEQYF,-,TRBV6-6,-,TRBJ2-7
TGTGCCAGCAGTTTACAGGGACATTCACCCCTCCACTTT,CASSLQGHSPLHF,-,TRBV6-6,-,TRBJ1-6
TGTGCCAGCAGCTTCGGCACGAACACTGAAGCTTTCTTT,CASSFGTNTEAFF,-,TRBV5-4,-,TRBJ1-1
TGTGCCAGCAGCCTAGTTGGTTCCGAATCTGGAAACACCATATATTTT,CASSLVGSESGNTIYF,-,TRBV5-6,-,TRBJ1-3
TGTGCCAGTAGTTCATTAGCGGGAGAGAACACCGGGGAGCTGTTTTTT,CASSSLAGENTGELFF,once,TRBV19,TRBD2,TRBJ2-2
TGTGCCAGCAGCTTATCATCCACAGCCACGAACACCGGGGAGCTGTTTTTT,CASSLSSTATNTGELFF,-,TRBV7-9,-,TRBJ2-2
TGCGCCAGCAGCCATCAGGGACAGGGAATCGATGAGCAGTTCTTC,CASSHQGQGIDEQFF,-,TRBV5-1,TRBD1,TRBJ2-1
TGTGCCAGCAGCCAAGGGACTAGCGGGGGGGACAATGAGCAGTTCTTC,CASSQGTSGGDNEQFF,-,TRBV4-2,TRBD2,TRBJ2-1
TGTGCCAGCAGCTTAATGTCCAATGAGCAGTTCTTC,CASSLMSNEQFF,-,TRBV7-2,-,TRBJ2-1
TGTGCCAGCAGTACAGGGGGCAGGTCCTACGAGCAGTACTTC,CASSTGGRSYEQYF,once,TRBV6-5,TRBD1,TRBJ2-7
TGTGCCAGCAGCCGTTCAACAGATACGCAGTATTTT,CASSRSTDTQYF,once,TRBV11-2,-,TRBJ2-3
TGTGCCAGTAGTACCACCGGCGGAGGGTACAATGAGCAGTTCTTC,CASSTTGGGYNEQFF,-,TRBV19,-,TRBJ2-1
TGTGCCAGCAGCTTGACCACAGGGACCCAGTACGAGCAGTACTTC,CASSLTTGTQYEQYF,-,TRBV7-2,-,TRBJ2-7
TGTGCCAGCAGCGTAGAGAGTGGGTACGAGCAGTACTTC,CASSVESGYEQYF,-,TRBV9,-,TRBJ2-7
TGCGCCAGCAGCTTGTACGGGACAGGGGGCCTAGATACGCAGTATTTT,CASSLYGTGGLDTQYF,-,TRBV5-1,TRBD1,TRBJ2-3
TGTGCCAGCAGCTTTGGCTGGGCCCCCGGGACAGGGGCTAATCAGCCCCAGCATTTT,CASSFGWAPGTGANQPQHF,-,TRBV5-8,TRBD1,TRBJ1-5
TGTGCCAGCAGCTTAGACGCCACAGAGACCCAGTACTTC,CASSLDATETQYF,-,TRBV7-2,-,TRBJ2-5
TGCAGCGTTGACGTAGCGGGGCGGGGGGAGACCCAGTACTTC,CSVDVAGRGETQYF,-,TRBV29-1,TRBD2,TRBJ2-5
TGTGCCAGCAGTTACCGGCAGGATAATTCACCCCTCCACTTT,CASSYRQDNSPLHF,-,TRBV6-5,-,TRBJ1-6
TGTGCCAGCAGCGAAACGGGAGGGCCGTACAATGAGCAGTTCTTC,CASSETGGPYNEQFF,-,TRBV9,TRBD2,TRBJ2-1
TGTGCCAGCTCACCATTGACCCGGGGCTCTGGAAACACCATATATTTT,CASSPLTRGSGNTIYF,-,TRBV18,-,TRBJ1-3
TGTGCCAGCAGCCGAAGACAGGGGGCGCACCACGAGCAGTACTTC,CASSRRQGAHHEQYF,-,TRBV5-6,TRBD1,TRBJ2-7
TGTGCCAGCAGCTTGGCACGAGCCGGGACAGGGGGCTACAATGAGCAGTTCTTC,CASSLARAGTGGYNEQFF,-,TRBV5-8,TRBD1,TRBJ2-1
TGTGCCAGTAGTATCCGAAAGGGACTAACGGGGGGGGAGACACACAATGAGCAGTTCTTC,CASSIRKGLTGGETHNEQFF,-,TRBV19,TRBD2,TRBJ2-1
TGCGCCAGCAGCTTCCCTATGGGTACGCAGTATTTT,CASSFPMGTQYF,-,TRBV5-1,-,TRBJ2-3
TGTGCCAGCAGCCGGACTAGCGGGTACGAGCAGTACTTC,CASSRTSGYEQYF,-,TRBV6-5,TRBD2,TRBJ2-7
TGTGCCAGCAGCTTAGTGTTTCAGGGAGGAGGGTATGAGCAGTTCTTC,CASSLVFQGGGYEQFF,-,TRBV7-9,-,TRBJ2-1
TGTGCCTGGAGTGTAAAGCAGGGGAGGCCGAGTCAGCCCCAGCATTTT,CAWSVKQGRPSQPQHF,-,TRBV30,-,TRBJ1-5
TGCGCCAGCTCCGCCACAGGGGATTCACCCCTCCACTTT,CASSATGDSPLHF,once,TRBV10-1,TRBD1,TRBJ1-6
TGTGCCAGCAGGGGAATTGGGACAGATACGCAGTATTTT,CASRGIGTDTQYF,once,TRBV11-3,-,TRBJ2-3
TGTGCCAGCAGAAGGACAGGGGGAAATACGCAGTATTTT,CASRRTGGNTQYF,-,TRBV6-5,TRBD1,TRBJ2-3
TGTGCCAGCAGCGTAGACGGCAGACCCACAGATACGCAGTATTTT,CASSVDGRPTDTQYF,few,TRBV9,-,TRBJ2-3
TGTGCCAGCAGGAGACAGGGGGCGGGAAACATTCAGTACTTC,CASRRQGAGNIQYF,-,TRBV28,TRBD1,TRBJ2-4
TGTGCCAGCTCACCACCCCTTAGTACTACCTACGAGCAGTACTTC,CASSPPLSTTYEQYF,-,TRBV18,-,TRBJ2-7